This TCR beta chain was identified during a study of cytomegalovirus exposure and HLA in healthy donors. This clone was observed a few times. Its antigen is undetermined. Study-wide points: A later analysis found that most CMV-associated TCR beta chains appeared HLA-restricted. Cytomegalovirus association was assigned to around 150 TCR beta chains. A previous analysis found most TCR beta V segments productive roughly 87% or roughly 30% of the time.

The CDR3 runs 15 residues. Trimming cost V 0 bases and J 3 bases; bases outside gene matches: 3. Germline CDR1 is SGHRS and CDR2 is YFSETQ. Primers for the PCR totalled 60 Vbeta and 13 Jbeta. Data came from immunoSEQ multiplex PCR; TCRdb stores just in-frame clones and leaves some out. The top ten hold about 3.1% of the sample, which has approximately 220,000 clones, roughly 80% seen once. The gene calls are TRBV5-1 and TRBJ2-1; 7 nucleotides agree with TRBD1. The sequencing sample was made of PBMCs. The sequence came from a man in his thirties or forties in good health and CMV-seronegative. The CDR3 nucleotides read TGCGCCAGCAGCTTGGAGGGGGCCAACTACAATGAGCAGTTCTTC. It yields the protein CASSLEGANYNEQFF.